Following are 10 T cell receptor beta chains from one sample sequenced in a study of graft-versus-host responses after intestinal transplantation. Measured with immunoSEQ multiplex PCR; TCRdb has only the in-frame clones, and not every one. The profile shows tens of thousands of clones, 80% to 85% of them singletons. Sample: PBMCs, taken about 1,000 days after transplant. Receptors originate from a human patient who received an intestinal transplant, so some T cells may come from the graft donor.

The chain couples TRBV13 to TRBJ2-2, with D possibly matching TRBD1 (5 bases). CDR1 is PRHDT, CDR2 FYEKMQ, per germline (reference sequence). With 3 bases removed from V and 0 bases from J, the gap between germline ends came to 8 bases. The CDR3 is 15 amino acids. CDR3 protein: CASSFRQTNTGELFF. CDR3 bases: TGTGCCAGCAGCTTTAGACAGACGAACACCGGGGAGCTGTTTTTT.

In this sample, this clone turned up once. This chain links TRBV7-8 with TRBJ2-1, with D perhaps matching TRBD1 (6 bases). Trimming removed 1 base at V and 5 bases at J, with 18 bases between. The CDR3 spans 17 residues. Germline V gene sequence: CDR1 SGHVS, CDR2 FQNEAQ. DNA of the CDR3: TGTGCCAGCAGCTTAGGTATTTCACAGGGTAGGGACAATGAGCAGTTCTTC. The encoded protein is CASSLGISQGRDNEQFF.

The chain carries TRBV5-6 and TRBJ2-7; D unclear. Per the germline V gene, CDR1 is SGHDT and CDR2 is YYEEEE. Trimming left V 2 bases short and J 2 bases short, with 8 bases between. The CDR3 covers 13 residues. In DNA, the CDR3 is TGTGCCAGCAGCTTCAAAATCCCCTACGAGCAGTACTTC. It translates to CASSFKIPYEQYF.

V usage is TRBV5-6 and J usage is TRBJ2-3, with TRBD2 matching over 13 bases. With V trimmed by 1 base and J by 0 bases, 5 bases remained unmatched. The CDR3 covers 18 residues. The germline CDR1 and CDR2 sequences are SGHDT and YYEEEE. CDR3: CASSLPGLAGSSTDTQYF. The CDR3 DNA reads TGTGCCAGCAGCTTGCCGGGACTAGCGGGGTCTAGCACAGATACGCAGTATTTT.

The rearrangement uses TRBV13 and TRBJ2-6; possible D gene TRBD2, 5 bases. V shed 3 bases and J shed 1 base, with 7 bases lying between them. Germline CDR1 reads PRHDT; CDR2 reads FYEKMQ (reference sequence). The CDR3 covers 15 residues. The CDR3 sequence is CASSFSGSGANVLTF. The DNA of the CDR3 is TGTGCCAGCAGCTTCAGCGGATCTGGGGCCAACGTCCTGACTTTC.

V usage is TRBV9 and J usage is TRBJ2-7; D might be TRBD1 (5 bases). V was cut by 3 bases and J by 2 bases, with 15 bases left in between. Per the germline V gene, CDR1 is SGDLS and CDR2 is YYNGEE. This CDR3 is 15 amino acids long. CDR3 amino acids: CASSGGSPDPYEQYF. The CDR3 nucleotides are TGTGCCAGCAGCGGGGGCAGCCCCGACCCCTACGAGCAGTACTTC. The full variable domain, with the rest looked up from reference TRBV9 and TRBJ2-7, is DSGVTQTPKHLITATGQRVTLRCSPRSGDLSVYWYQQSLDQGLQFLIQYYNGEERAKGNILERFSAQQFPDLHSELNLSSLELGDSALYFCASSGGSPDPYEQYFGPGTRLTVT.

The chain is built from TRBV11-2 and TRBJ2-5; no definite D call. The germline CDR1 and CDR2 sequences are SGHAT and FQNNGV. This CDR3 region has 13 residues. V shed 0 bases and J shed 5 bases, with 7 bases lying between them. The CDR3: CASSLELSETQYF. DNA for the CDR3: TGTGCCAGCAGCTTAGAACTGAGTGAGACCCAGTACTTC.

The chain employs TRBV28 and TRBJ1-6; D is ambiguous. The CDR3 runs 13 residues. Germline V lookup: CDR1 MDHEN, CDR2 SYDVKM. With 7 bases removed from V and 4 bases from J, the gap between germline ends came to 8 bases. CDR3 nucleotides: TGTGCCAGCAACACAGCATATAATTCACCCCTCCACTTT. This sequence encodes CASNTAYNSPLHF.

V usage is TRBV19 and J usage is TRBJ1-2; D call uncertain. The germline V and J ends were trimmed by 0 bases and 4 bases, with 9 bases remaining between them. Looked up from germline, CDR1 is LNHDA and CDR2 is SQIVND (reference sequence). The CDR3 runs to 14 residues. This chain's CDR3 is CASSIEGSSYGYTF. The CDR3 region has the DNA TGTGCCAGTAGTATAGAAGGCAGCAGCTATGGCTACACCTTC.

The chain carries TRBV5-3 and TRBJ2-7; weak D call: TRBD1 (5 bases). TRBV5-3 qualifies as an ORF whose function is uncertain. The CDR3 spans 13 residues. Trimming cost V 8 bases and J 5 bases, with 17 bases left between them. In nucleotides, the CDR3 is TGTGCCAGCAGCCAAGGGCCCAGGGACGAGCAGTACTTC. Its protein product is CASSQGPRDEQYF.